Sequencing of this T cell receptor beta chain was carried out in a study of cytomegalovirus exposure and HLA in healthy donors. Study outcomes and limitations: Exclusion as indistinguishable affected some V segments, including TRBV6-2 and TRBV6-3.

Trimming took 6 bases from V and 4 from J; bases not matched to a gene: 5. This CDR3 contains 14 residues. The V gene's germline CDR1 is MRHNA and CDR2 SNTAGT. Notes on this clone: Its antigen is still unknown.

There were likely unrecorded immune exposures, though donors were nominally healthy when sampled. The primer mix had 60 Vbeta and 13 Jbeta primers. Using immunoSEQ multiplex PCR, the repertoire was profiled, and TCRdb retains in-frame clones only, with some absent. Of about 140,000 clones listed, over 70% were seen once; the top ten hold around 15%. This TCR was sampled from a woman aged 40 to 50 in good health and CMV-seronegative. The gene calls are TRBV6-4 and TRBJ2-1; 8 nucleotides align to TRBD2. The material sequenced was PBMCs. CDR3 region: CASSLSGRYNEQFF. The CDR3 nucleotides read TGTGCCAGCAGCCTCAGCGGGAGATACAATGAGCAGTTCTTC.